The 3 T cell receptor beta chains reported below all come from one sample, sequenced in a study of blood T cells in healthy people across ages. Next came a second PCR, run for about 6 to 11 cycles, which used a sample-barcoded 5' primer along with a J-beta primer mix. TCRdb independently ran MiXCR on the 5' RACE reads; one entry per CDR3 protein. The repertoire holds roughly 640,000 distinct CDR3 sequences, with about 28% as singletons. What was sequenced was blood. These receptor sequences come from a woman aged 80 or over in good health.

The chain joins TRBV4-2 to TRBJ1-2; D is undetermined. CDR1 LGHNA and CDR2 YNFKEQ come from the germline V gene. The CDR3 extends over 13 amino acids. Trimming cost V 3 bases and J 1 base, with 6 bases left between them. CDR3: CASSQTDNYGYTF. CDR3 nucleotides: TGTGCCAGCAGCCAGACGGATAACTATGGCTACACCTTC.

This clonotype appeared a few times. With a much larger clone just one base away, this may be a read error. The chain combines TRBV7-3 with TRBJ2-2, with D perhaps assigned TRBD1 or TRBD2 (5 bases each). Germline V gives CDR1 SGHTA, CDR2 FQGTGA. The CDR3 runs to 14 residues. The CDR3 DNA reads TGTGCCAGCAGCCGAGGACCAGGGAACGGGGAGCGGTTTTTT. Protein sequence: CASSRGPGNGERFF.

The chain recombines TRBV2 with TRBJ2-7, with 8 bases matching TRBD1. The V segment lost 4 bases and the J segment 1 base; nucleotides outside the gene matches: 9. Germline values: CDR1 SNHLY, CDR2 FYNNEI. The CDR3 has 16 amino acids. CDR3 DNA sequence: TGTGCCAGCAGTGGGCCCGGGACAGGACATTCCTACGAGCAGTACTTC. It encodes CASSGPGTGHSYEQYF. Filled out from reference TRBV2 and TRBJ2-7, the complete variable domain reads EPEVTQTPSHQVTQMGQEVILRCVPISNHLYFYWYRQILGQKVEFLVSFYNNEISEKSEIFDDQFSVERPDGSNFTLKIRSTKLEDSAMYFCASSGPGTGHSYEQYFGPGTRLTVT.